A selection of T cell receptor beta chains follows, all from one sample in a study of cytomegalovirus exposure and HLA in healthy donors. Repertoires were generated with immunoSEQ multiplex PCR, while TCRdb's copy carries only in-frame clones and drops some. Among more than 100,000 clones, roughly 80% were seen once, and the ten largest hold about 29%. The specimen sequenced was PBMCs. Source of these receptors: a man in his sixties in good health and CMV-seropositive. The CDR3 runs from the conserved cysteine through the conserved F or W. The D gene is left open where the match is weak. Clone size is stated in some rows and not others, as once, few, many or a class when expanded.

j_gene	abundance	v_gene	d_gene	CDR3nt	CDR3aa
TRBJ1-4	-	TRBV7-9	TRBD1	TGTGCCAGCAGCCACTCCGGGACAGATGCGGAAAAACTGTTTTTT	CASSHSGTDAEKLFF
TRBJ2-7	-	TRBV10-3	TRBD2	TGTGCCACCCAGAGCGGGGACGAGCAGTACTTC	CATQSGDEQYF
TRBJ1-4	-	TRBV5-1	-	TGCGCCAGCAGCGGTCGGGAGGGGGAAAAACTGTTTTTT	CASSGREGEKLFF
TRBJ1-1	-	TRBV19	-	TGTGCCAGTACTCCACCCCCCCGACAGTCCATGAACACTGAAGCTTTCTTT	CASTPPPRQSMNTEAFF
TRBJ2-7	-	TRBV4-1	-	TGCGCCAGCAGCCAAGCCGCGCGGGGGCTTGCCTACGAGCAGTACTTC	CASSQAARGLAYEQYF
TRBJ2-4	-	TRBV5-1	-	TGCGCCAGCAGCTTTGAGGGCAGTACGGACATTCAGTACTTC	CASSFEGSTDIQYF
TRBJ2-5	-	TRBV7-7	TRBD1	TGTGCCAGCAGCTTCCGACAGGGAGTGAGAGAGACCCAGTACTTC	CASSFRQGVRETQYF
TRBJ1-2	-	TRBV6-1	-	TGTGCCGCCCGGCAGGGGTCTAGCTATGGCTACACCTTC	CAARQGSSYGYTF
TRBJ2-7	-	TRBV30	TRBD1	TGTGCCTGGAGTCAAAAGGGACAGGGGTCCTACGAGCAGTACTTC	CAWSQKGQGSYEQYF
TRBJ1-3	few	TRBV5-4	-	TGTGCCAGCAGCTCCGGGACACAGAGCTCTGGAAACACCATATATTTT	CASSSGTQSSGNTIYF
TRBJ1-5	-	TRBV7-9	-	TGTGCCAGCAGCTCTACAGGAAATCAGCCCCAGCATTTT	CASSSTGNQPQHF
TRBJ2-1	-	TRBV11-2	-	TGTGCCAGCAGCTCTCCTCAACGGAATAGCGGGCAGTTCTTC	CASSSPQRNSGQFF
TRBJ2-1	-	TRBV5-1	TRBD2	TGCGCCAGCAGCAGGGAGGGAAGCTACAATGAGCAGTTCTTC	CASSREGSYNEQFF
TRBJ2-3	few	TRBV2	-	TGTGCCAGCACACAGGTAGTGAGCACAGATACGCAGTATTTT	CASTQVVSTDTQYF
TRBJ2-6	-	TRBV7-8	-	TGTGCCAGCAGCTCATACAACAGGGTTTCGGAAGGGGCCAACGTCCTGACTTTC	CASSSYNRVSEGANVLTF
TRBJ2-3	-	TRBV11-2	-	TGTGCCAGCAGCTTACTTGATACGCAGTATTTT	CASSLLDTQYF
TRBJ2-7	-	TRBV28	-	TGTGCCAGCAGTTTCAGCGGAACCACCTACGAGCAGTACTTC	CASSFSGTTYEQYF
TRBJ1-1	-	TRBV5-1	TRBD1	TGCGCCAGCAGCTTGGGGACAGGGAACACTGAAGCTTTCTTT	CASSLGTGNTEAFF
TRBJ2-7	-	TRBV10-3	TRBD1	TGTGCCATCAAGGCGCGGCAGGGGGACGAGCAGTACTTC	CAIKARQGDEQYF
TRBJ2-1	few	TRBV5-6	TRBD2	TGTGCCAGCAGTACCATAGCGGGGCTCTACAATGAGCAGTTCTTC	CASSTIAGLYNEQFF
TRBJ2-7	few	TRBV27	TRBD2	TGTGCCAGCAGTTGGGGACTAGCGGGATACTACGAGCAGTACTTC	CASSWGLAGYYEQYF
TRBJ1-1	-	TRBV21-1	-	TGTGCCAGCAGCAAAAAATTCCCCGGGTCGGGCACTGAAGCTTTCTTT	CASSKKFPGSGTEAFF
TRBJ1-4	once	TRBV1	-	TGCACCAGCAGCCAAGTTCGCAGGGATGGGGAAAAACTGTTTTTT	CTSSQVRRDGEKLFF
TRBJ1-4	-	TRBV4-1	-	TGCGCCAGCAGCCAAAAACGGGGGGGCTTTCCTAATGAAAAACTGTTTTTT	CASSQKRGGFPNEKLFF
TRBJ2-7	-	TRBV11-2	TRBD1	TGTGCCAGCAGCTTCGACAGGGGGTCCTACGAGCAGTACTTC	CASSFDRGSYEQYF
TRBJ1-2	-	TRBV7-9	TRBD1	TGTGCCAGCAGCTTATCGACAGGGACCTTTAACTATGGCTACACCTTC	CASSLSTGTFNYGYTF
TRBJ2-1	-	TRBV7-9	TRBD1	TGTGCCAGCAGCTCCCAGGGGGAAAGTATAGATGAGCAGTTCTTC	CASSSQGESIDEQFF
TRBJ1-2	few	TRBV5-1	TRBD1	TGCGCCAGCAGCTTGGAGTCAGGGGGTGCCTATGGCTACACCTTC	CASSLESGGAYGYTF
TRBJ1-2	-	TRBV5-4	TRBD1	TGTGCCAGCAGCCCCGGGACAGCAAGGAGTAACTATGGCTACACCTTC	CASSPGTARSNYGYTF
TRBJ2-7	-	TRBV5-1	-	TGCGCCAGCAGCTTTACAGGTGGCTCCTACGAGCAGTACTTC	CASSFTGGSYEQYF
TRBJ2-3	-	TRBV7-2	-	TGTGCCAGCGTGCCGGGTACCACAGATACGCAGTATTTT	CASVPGTTDTQYF
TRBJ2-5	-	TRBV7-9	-	TGTTCCAGCAGCTTTATCCGGAGGGATACCCCGGGAGAGACCCAGTACTTC	CSSSFIRRDTPGETQYF
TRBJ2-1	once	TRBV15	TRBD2	TGTGCCACCAGCAGAGTGCGGGAGTACTATGAGCAGTTCTTC	CATSRVREYYEQFF
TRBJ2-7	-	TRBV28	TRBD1	TGTGCCAGCAGTCCGGGACAGGGGTCGAGCTCCTACGAGCAGTACTTC	CASSPGQGSSSYEQYF
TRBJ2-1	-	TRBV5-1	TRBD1	TGCGCCAGCAGCTTGGACAGGGGCCCTTACAATGAGCAGTTCTTC	CASSLDRGPYNEQFF
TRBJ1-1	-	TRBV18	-	TGTGCCAGCTCACAGCTTGGTGTAGGGGCCAACACTGAAGCTTTCTTT	CASSQLGVGANTEAFF
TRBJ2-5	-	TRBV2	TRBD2	TGTGCCAGCCTACGGGAGGACCAAGAGACCCAGTACTTC	CASLREDQETQYF
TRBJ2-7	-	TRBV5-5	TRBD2	TGTGCCAGCAGCTTGTTAGCGGGGGCCGAGCAGTACTTC	CASSLLAGAEQYF
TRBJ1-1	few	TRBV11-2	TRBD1	TGTGCCAGCAGCCCCGGACAGGGGGATTACACTGAAGCTTTCTTT	CASSPGQGDYTEAFF
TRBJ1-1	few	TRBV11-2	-	TGTGCCAGCAGCTTCTCATTAGGGGGACCCACTGAAGCTTTCTTT	CASSFSLGGPTEAFF
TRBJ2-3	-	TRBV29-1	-	TGCAGCGTCGACAGACAGAGGAGCACAGATACGCAGTATTTT	CSVDRQRSTDTQYF
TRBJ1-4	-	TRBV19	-	TGTGCCAGTAGTATAGGCACAGAAGCCCTCCAAAAACTGTTTTTT	CASSIGTEALQKLFF
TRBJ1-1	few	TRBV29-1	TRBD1	TGCAGCGGAAGGACAGGTTGGGATGAAGCTTTCTTT	CSGRTGWDEAFF
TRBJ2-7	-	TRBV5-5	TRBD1	TGTGCCAGCAGCCCGGACAGGGGCCGGGGCGAGCAGTACTTC	CASSPDRGRGEQYF